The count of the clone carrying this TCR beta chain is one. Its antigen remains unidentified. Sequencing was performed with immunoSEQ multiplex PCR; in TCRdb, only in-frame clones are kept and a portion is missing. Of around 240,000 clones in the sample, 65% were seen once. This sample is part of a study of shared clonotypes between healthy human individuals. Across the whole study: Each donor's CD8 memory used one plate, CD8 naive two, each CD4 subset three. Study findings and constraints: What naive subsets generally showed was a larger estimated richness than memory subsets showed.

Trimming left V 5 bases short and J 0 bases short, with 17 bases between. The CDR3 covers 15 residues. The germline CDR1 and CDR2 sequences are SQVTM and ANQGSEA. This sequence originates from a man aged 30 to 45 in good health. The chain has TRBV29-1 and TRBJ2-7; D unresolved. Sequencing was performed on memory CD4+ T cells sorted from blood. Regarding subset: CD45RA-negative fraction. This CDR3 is CSVSHGPTFSYEQYF. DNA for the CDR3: TGCAGCGTTTCCCACGGGCCTACTTTCTCCTACGAGCAGTACTTC.